This T cell receptor beta chain is from a study of T cell repertoires in cytomegalovirus infection. Study-wide context: Use of recently identified HLA-C-restricted and well-studied HLA-B-restricted CMV epitopes was part of the study. Through public TCR beta signatures, both CMV infection and matching HLA type were indicated. The study, taken as a whole, reports: The ex vivo response was dominated by HLA-C-restricted CMV-specific TCR beta clonotypes.

Worth noting for this clonotype: Its antigen is not identified.

The CDR3 is 15 amino acids. Germline values: CDR1 LNHDA, CDR2 SQIVND (reference sequence). The V gene lost 6 bases and the J gene lost 2 bases, with 17 bases spanning the gap. MiXCR was run by TCRdb on the reads, yielding one entry per CDR3 protein. The sample lists about 920,000 distinct CDR3 sequences, around a third occurring once. The sequence derives from a human donor in good health (CMV status not recorded). Some clones in this sample may be carry-over from other donors' samples. This chain uses TRBV19 with TRBJ2-7; perhaps TRBD2 as D (6 bases). Material: cultured CD8+ T cells from PBMCs, obtained from culture after CMV antigen stimulation. CDR3 bases: TGTGCCAGTAGCCCTACCCCCCGCGGGACCTACGAGCAGTACTTC. This gives the protein CASSPTPRGTYEQYF.